This TCR beta chain was identified during a study of blood T cell repertoires in COVID-19. Background on the study: PBMCs, B-cell-depleted T cells, or T cells were the source of the cDNA or gDNA that made up the material.

The V gene lost 2 bases and the J gene lost 1 base, with 13 bases spanning the gap. The CDR3 is 16 amino acids. Germline V CDR1 and CDR2: MGHRA, YSYEKL. Authors' data handling: Estimation of nucleated cell counts relied on the amplification of reference gene primers. TCRdb's table, derived via immunoSEQ multiplex PCR, lists solely in-frame clones and lacks some. V and J calls and clone size are those listed in that table; D and trimming were worked out from the DNA. The profile shows fewer than 100,000 clones, 75% to 85% of them singletons. The chain is built from TRBV4-1 and TRBJ2-3; weak D call: TRBD1 (7 bases). The receptor was derived from a human donor in a cohort sampled during active COVID-19. Sequencing used peripheral blood. CDR3 loop: CASSQYDREGTDTQYF. The CDR3 DNA follows: TGCGCCAGCAGCCAATACGACAGGGAGGGCACAGATACGCAGTATTTT.